This T cell receptor (beta chain) came from a study of T cell responses to AZD1222 COVID-19 vaccine (dated by TCRdb to the early 2020s). Broadly, across the study: AZD1222 recipients whose second dose came at about 4 weeks and those whose second dose came at about 12 weeks were combined into one group, since spike-specific TCR depth and breadth did not differ between the two schedules. TCR sequencing was performed for 230 to 250 trial participants, of whom about 210 were given two doses of AZD1222 and approximately 25 were given two doses of MenACWY control vaccine. Trial participants were enrolled by age into 18-55, 56-69 and 70-plus year subgroups, with 148, 28 and 57 TCR-sequenced participants respectively.

The sample's time point label, decoded: baseline before first vaccination. The vaccinee samples were drawn from two UK trials, COV001 and COV002, one of which was a single-blind randomized controlled phase 2/3 trial testing AZD1222 (ChAdOx1 nCoV-19) in healthy adults. For TCRbeta chain sequencing, PBMC samples from trial participants were taken at day 0 and at day 28 after the second dose. The CDR3, cysteine through phenylalanine, is 13 amino acids long. Only CDR3 DNA remains: 39 bases, in frame from the first base. The germline V gene supplies CDR1 SGHTA and CDR2 FQGTGA. V trim: 5 bases; J trim: 5 bases; unmatched bases: 4. A remark on this clone: It lacks a known antigen. Base qualities were left out, and no much larger clone turns up one base away.

Study-wide findings and limitations: No day 14 peak-response samples were available, so repertoires were characterized only after the peak T cell response. Reportedly, close to half of the unique spike-specific TCRs recognized epitopes lying outside the regions that are mutated in the B.1.351 and B.1.1.7 variants. After two AZD1222 doses, spike-specific TCR breadth and depth were significantly higher than at day 0 and than in MenACWY recipients. Most participants were white British and females outnumbered males, and the authors suggested that clonal diversity may have been underestimated. Conclusions about previously exposed vaccinees are limited because only six or seven AZD1222 recipients were SARS-CoV-2 seropositive at baseline. The 56-69-year group was small, and its depth increase did not reach significance, likely because of low power. The vaccine-associated CD4 TCRs covered the entire spike protein, and the dominant responses fell in regions 160-218 and 743-854.

The CDR3 regions of human TCRbeta chains were analyzed by immunosequencing. The source study handled its data this way. Repertoire TCRs were matched against a reference library of SARS-CoV-2-specific TCRs generated with the MIRA antigen-specificity platform. Breadth meant the fraction of unique TCRs that were SARS-CoV-2-associated, whereas depth meant the fraction of total T cells that were SARS-CoV-2-associated. Each spike-specific TCR was assigned to its reactive spike region and to a CD4 or CD8 class using the MIRA data. Log10-transformed breadth and depth values were compared by one-way ANOVA with Sidak's multiple comparisons tests. Not all clones reach the TCRdb copy of this immuneACCESS table, which keeps in-frame sequences only. Checked studies attribute under half of the gap to unresolved V genes and leave the rest unexplained. V and J calls and clone size come straight from that table; D and trimming were deduced from the DNA. Within this sample are about 160,000 clones, with about 89% of them counted one time only. The ten top clones hold 1.9% of the sample.

This specimen was peripheral blood, taken on day 0 of AZD1222 vaccination. The chain uses TRBV7-3 and TRBJ2-5; 8 junctional bases match TRBD1. The clonotype was recovered from an adult in good health. At the DNA level, the sequence is TGTGCCAGCAGCCCGGACAGGGATGAGACCCAGTACTTC. This gives the protein CASSPDRDETQYF. Beyond the CDR3, the reference TRBV7-3 and TRBJ2-5 genes provide the residues; the full variable domain reads: GAGVSQTPSNKVTEKGKYVELRCDPISGHTALYWYRQSLGQGPEFLIYFQGTGAADDSGLPNDRFFAVRPEGSVSTLKIQRTERGDSAVYLCASSPDRDETQYFGPGTRLLVL.